This T cell receptor (beta chain) stems from a study of OX40 agonist ivuxolimab in advanced cancers. This CDR3 comprises 11 residues. Trimming pared 6 bases from V and 5 bases from J, leaving 7 bases between. Germline loops: CDR1 SNHLY, CDR2 FYNNEI. This table comes from immunoSEQ multiplex PCR, and its TCRdb copy is limited to in-frame clones, with some not included. This table holds about 45,000 clones, 75% to 90% found once. Remarks on this clone: Antigen specificity is unknown.

Study findings and constraints: Averaging showed that CD8+ T cells had more expanded clones than CD4+ did.

The sequencing here drew on CD4+ or CD8+ T cells sorted from blood, taken in a trial of the OX40 agonist ivuxolimab. This clonotype originated in an adult with an advanced solid tumor such as melanoma, head and neck, liver or kidney cancer. This sequence joins TRBV2 and TRBJ2-5, with D hard to call. As DNA, the CDR3 is TGTGCCAGCAGGGGTGGCGAGACCCAGTACTTC. Amino acids: CASRGGETQYF.